This T cell receptor (beta chain) was captured by sequencing in a study of T cells in tuberculosis. Chain pairing is unknown; alpha and beta were sequenced separately. Produced via immunoSEQ multiplex PCR; TCRdb's table is partial and in-frame only. The data hold 85,000 to 100,000 clones, with approximately 91% observed a single time. Cells were sorted from thawed PBMC rested overnight and stained with GMM-loaded CD1B tetramer, viability dye and anti-CD3. The CD1B tetramers carried C32 glucose monomycolate purified from Rhodococcus equi. This CDR3 has 16 residues. Germline V gives CDR1 LNHDA, CDR2 SQIVND (reference sequence). The ends were cut back, 7 bases at V and 0 bases at J, with 16 bases in the middle.

This receptor was taken from an adult woman with latent tuberculosis. Material: CD1b-GMM tetramer-negative cells sorted from PBMCs. The rearrangement uses TRBV19 and TRBJ1-5; D gene uncertain. CDR3 amino acids: CASNPGSTYSNQPQHF. CDR3 in DNA: TGTGCCAGTAACCCAGGCTCTACCTATAGCAATCAGCCCCAGCATTTT. The full variable domain, its missing parts supplied by reference TRBV19 and TRBJ1-5, is DGGITQSPKYLFRKEGQNVTLSCEQNLNHDAMYWYRQDPGQGLRLIYYSQIVNDFQKGDIAEGYSVSREKKESFPLTVTSAQKNPTAFYLCASNPGSTYSNQPQHFGDGTRLSIL.